Detailed here is one T cell receptor beta chain. Its antigen remains unknown. Assay: immunoSEQ multiplex PCR; the TCRdb copy retains only in-frame clones and omits some. In the table there are about 120,000 clones, over 80% of which are singletons. Deletions cut 4 bases from V and 0 bases from J, with 17 bases between. In germline, CDR1 is SGHRS, CDR2 YFSETQ. The CDR3 length is 17 residues. This sample was taken from a study of T cell responses to AZD1222 COVID-19 vaccine. Study observations and caveats: With dominance at 160-218 and 743-854, vaccine-associated CD4 TCRs spanned spike. Two AZD1222 doses significantly raised spike-specific TCR breadth and depth over controls.

Sequences were derived from peripheral blood, sampled on day 0 of AZD1222 vaccination. The source of this sequence is an adult in good health. The chain recombines TRBV5-1 with TRBJ2-1, with a possible D match to TRBD2 (6 bases). The chain's CDR3 is CASSGLLVSSSYNEQFF. The CDR3 DNA sequence: TGCGCCAGCAGCGGACTACTAGTTTCGAGCTCCTACAATGAGCAGTTCTTC.